Sequencing of this T cell receptor beta chain was carried out in a study of T cells in Graves' hyperthyroidism and ophthalmopathy. General study findings and limits: Using 13 V-J features, a model discriminated ophthalmopathy from stable hyperthyroidism.

The V and J ends lost 5 bases and 9 bases, in that order; junction bases with no gene match: 19. This CDR3 comprises 17 residues. From germline, CDR1 is SEHNR and CDR2 FQNEAQ (reference sequence). This clonotype has a handful of counts. The antigen remains unidentified. Amplification of TCR beta CDR3 regions was performed using RNA transcripts as template. The TCR CDR3 was amplified in a first-round RT-PCR using the HTBI primer set. TCRdb independently ran MiXCR on the multiplex PCR reads; one entry per CDR3 protein. This table has 600,000 to 700,000 distinct CDR3 sequences, roughly 45% appearing once.

This TCR was recovered from an adult man with Graves' disease, either hyperthyroidism or ophthalmopathy (not recorded which). This sequence joins TRBV7-9 and TRBJ2-5, with 9 bases that match TRBD2. Sequenced input: peripheral blood or thyroid tissue (not recorded which). CDR3 in amino acids: CASSQDLAAASGEPQYF. In nucleotides, the CDR3 is TGTGCCAGCAGCCAAGATCTCGCGGCGGCTAGCGGGGAGCCCCAGTACTTC.